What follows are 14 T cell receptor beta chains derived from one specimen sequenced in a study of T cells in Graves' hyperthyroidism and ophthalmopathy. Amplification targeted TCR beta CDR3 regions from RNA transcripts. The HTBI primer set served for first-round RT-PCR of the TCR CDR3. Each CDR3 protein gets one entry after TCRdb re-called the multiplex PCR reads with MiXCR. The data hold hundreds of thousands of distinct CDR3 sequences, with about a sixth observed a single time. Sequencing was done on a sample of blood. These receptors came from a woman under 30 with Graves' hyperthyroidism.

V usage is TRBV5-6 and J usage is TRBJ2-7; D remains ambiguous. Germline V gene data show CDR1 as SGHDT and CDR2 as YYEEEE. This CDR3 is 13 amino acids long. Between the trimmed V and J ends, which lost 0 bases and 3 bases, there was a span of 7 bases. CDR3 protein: CASSLADGYEQYF. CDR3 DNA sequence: TGTGCCAGCAGCTTGGCCGACGGCTACGAGCAGTACTTC.

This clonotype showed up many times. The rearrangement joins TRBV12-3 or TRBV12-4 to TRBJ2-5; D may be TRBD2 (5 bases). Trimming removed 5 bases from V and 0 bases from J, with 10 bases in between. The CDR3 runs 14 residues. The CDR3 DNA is TGTGCCAGCAGTCCCAGAGGGTACCAAGAGACCCAGTACTTC. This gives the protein CASSPRGYQETQYF.

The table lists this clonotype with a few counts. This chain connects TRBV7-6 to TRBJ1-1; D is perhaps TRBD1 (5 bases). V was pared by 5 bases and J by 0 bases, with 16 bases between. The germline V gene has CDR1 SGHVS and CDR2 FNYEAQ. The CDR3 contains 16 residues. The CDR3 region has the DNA TGTGCCAGCAGCCCCGGGGGGAGTGGGGTGAACACTGAAGCTTTCTTT. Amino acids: CASSPGGSGVNTEAFF.

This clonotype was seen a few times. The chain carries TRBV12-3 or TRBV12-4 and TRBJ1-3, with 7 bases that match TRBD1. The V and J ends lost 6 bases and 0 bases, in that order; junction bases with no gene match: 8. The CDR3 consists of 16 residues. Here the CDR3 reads CASRSQGLLSGNTIYF. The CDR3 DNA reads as TGTGCCAGCAGATCACAGGGGCTCCTCTCTGGAAACACCATATATTTT.

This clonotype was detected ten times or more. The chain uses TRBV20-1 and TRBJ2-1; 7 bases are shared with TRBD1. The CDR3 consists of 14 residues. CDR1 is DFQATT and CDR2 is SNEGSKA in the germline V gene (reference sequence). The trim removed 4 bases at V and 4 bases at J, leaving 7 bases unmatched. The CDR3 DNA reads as TGCAGTGCTAACGAACAGGGGTGGTACAATGAGCAGTTCTTC. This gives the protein CSANEQGWYNEQFF.

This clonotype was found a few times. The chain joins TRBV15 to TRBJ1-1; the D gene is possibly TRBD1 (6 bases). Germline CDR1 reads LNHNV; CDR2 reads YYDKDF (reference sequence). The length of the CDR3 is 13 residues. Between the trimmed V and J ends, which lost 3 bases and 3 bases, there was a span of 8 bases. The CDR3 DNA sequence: TGTGCCACCAGCAGGGGGGCGGACACTGAAGCTTTCTTT. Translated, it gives CATSRGADTEAFF.

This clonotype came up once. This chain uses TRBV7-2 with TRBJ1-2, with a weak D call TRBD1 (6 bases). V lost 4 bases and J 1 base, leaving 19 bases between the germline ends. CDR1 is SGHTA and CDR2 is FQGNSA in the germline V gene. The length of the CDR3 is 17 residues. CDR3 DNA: TGTGCCAGCAGCTCATCCCGGGACATTCGCCGTAACTATGGCTACACCTTC. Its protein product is CASSSSRDIRRNYGYTF.

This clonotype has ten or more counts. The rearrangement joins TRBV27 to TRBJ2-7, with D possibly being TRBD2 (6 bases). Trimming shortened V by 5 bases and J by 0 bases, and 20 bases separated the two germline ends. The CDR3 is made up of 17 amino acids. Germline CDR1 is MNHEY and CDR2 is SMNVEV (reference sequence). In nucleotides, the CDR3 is TGTGCCAGCAGTGCCTCAAGACTAGACACAAGCTCCTACGAGCAGTACTTC. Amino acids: CASSASRLDTSSYEQYF.

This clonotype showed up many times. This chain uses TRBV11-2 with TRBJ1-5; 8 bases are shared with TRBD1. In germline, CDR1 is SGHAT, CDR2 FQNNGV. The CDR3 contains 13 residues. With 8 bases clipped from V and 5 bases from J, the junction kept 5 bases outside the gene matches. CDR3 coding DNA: TGTGCCAGCGCCAGGGGGCTCGATCAGCCCCAGCATTTT. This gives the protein CASARGLDQPQHF. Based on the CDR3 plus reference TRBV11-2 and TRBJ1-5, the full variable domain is EAGVAQSPRYKIIEKRQSVAFWCNPISGHATLYWYQQILGQGPKLLIQFQNNGVVDDSQLPKDRFSAERLKGVDSTLKIQPAKLEDSAVYLCASARGLDQPQHFGDGTRLSIL.

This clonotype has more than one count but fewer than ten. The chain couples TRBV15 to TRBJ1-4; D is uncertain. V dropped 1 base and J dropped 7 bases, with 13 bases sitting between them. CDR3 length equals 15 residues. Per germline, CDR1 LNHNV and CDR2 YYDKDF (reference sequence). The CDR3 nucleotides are TGTGCCACCAGCAGAGTACCCACTGTGTTTGAAAAACTGTTTTTT. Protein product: CATSRVPTVFEKLFF.

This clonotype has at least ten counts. CDR3 loop: CASSGGGGNTEAFF. The CDR3 DNA is TGTGCCAGCAGCGGAGGAGGGGGGAACACTGAAGCTTTCTTT. The chain recombines TRBV3-1 with TRBJ1-1; TRBD1 might be the D (6 bases). The germline CDR1 and CDR2 sequences are LGHDT and YNNKEL (reference sequence). V lost 5 bases and J lost 1, with 11 bases in between. The CDR3 is made up of 14 amino acids.

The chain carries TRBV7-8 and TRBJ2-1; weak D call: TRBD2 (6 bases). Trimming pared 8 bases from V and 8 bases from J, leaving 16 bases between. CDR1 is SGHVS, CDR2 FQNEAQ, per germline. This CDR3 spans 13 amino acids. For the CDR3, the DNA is TGTGCCAGCGAACTGACTAGTTTGGATGAGCAGTTCTTC. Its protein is CASELTSLDEQFF.

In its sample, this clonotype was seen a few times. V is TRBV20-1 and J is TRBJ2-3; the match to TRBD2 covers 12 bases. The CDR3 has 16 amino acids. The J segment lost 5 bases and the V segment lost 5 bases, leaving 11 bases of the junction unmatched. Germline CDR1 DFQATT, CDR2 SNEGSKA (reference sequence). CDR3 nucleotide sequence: TGCAGTGCTCCCAGCGCTAGCGGGGGGGCGGGAGATACGCAGTATTTT. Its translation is CSAPSASGGAGDTQYF.

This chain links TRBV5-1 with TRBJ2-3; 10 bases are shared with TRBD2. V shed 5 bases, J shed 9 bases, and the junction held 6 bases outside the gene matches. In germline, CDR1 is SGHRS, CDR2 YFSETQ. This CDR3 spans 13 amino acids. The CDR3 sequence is CASRSGGAGTQYF. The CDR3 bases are TGCGCCAGCAGGAGCGGGGGGGCAGGGACGCAGTATTTT.